These 6 T cell receptor beta chains were sequenced from one sample in a study of blood T cell repertoires in COVID-19. Only in-frame clones appear in the TCRdb table, and some are missing; sequencing was by immunoSEQ multiplex PCR. The sample yields some 270,000 clones, about 82% seen once. What was sequenced was PBMCs or T cells enriched from blood (not recorded which). The receptors were sampled from a woman in her forties or fifties with acute COVID-19.

This chain links TRBV13 with TRBJ1-5; D perhaps matches TRBD1 (5 bases). The CDR3 runs 15 residues. Germline CDR1 reads PRHDT; CDR2 reads FYEKMQ (reference sequence). Trimming left V 7 bases short and J 2 bases short, with 15 bases between. The CDR3 DNA reads as TGTGCCAGCAATCTCGGGGGTCGGGGCAATCAGCCCCAGCATTTT. Its protein is CASNLGGRGNQPQHF.

The chain couples TRBV6-5 to TRBJ2-7; the D gene is possibly TRBD1 (6 bases). The CDR3 consists of 14 residues. Germline assignment: CDR1 MNHEY and CDR2 SVGAGI. The ends were cut back, 6 bases at V and 1 base at J, with 13 bases in the middle. The CDR3 nucleotides are TGTGCCAGCAGACTTGGACAGAAATCCTACGAGCAGTACTTC. Residues: CASRLGQKSYEQYF.

This chain uses TRBV19 with TRBJ2-1; 13 positions match TRBD2. The CDR3 length is 17 residues. Germline-derived CDR1 and CDR2 are LNHDA and SQIVND (reference sequence). J gave up 0 bases and V 5 bases, and 4 bases lay outside the gene matches. CDR3 residues: CASSRLAGGSSYNEQFF. The DNA for the CDR3 is TGTGCCAGTAGTCGACTAGCGGGGGGCAGCTCCTACAATGAGCAGTTCTTC.

This chain links TRBV19 with TRBJ1-4; D is perhaps TRBD1 (5 bases). The length of the CDR3 is 14 residues. Germline loops: CDR1 LNHDA, CDR2 SQIVND (reference sequence). V dropped 3 bases and J dropped 0 bases, with 5 bases sitting between them. The CDR3 reads CASSMTATNEKLFF. CDR3 nucleotides: TGTGCCAGTAGTATGACAGCAACTAATGAAAAACTGTTTTTT. Complete variable domain (other parts from reference TRBV19 and TRBJ1-4): DGGITQSPKYLFRKEGQNVTLSCEQNLNHDAMYWYRQDPGQGLRLIYYSQIVNDFQKGDIAEGYSVSREKKESFPLTVTSAQKNPTAFYLCASSMTATNEKLFFGSGTQLSVL.

This chain connects TRBV7-8 to TRBJ1-4, with 12 bases aligning to TRBD1. CDR1 and CDR2 (germline): SGHVS, FQNEAQ. V shed 5 bases and J 1 base; nucleotides not matched to a gene: 14. This CDR3 has 20 residues. In nucleotides, the CDR3 is TGTGCCAGCAGCAGTAACAGCCGGGACAGGGGGCGGGGAACTAATGAAAAACTGTTTTTT. It codes for CASSSNSRDRGRGTNEKLFF. Full variable domain (outside the CDR3, taken from reference TRBV7-8 and TRBJ1-4): GAGVSQSPRYKVAKRGQDVALRCDPISGHVSLFWYQQALGQGPEFLTYFQNEAQLDKSGLPSDRFFAERPEGSVSTLKIQRTQQEDSAVYLCASSSNSRDRGRGTNEKLFFGSGTQLSVL.

This rearrangement joins TRBV7-2 to TRBJ1-2; 10 bases fit TRBD1. V trimming: 5 bases; J trimming: 3 bases; junction bases outside the gene matches: 3. This CDR3 region has 14 residues. Germline CDR1 reads SGHTA; CDR2 reads FQGNSA. CDR3 in amino acids: CASSPGQGDYGYTF. CDR3 bases: TGTGCCAGCAGCCCTGGACAGGGGGACTATGGCTACACCTTC.